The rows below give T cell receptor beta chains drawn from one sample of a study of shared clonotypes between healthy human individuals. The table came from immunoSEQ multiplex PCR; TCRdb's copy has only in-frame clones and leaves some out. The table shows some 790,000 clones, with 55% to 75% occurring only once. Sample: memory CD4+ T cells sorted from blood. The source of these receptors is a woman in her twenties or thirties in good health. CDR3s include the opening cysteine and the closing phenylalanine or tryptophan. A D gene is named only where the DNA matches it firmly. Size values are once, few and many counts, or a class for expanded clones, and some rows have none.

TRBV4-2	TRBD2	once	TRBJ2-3	TGTGCCAGCAGCCAAGATGCGGGAGGGCCAGATACGCAGTATTTT	CASSQDAGGPDTQYF
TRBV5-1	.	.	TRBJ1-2	TGCGCCAGCAGCCGGACCCCGACAGCTACTAACTATGGCTACACCTTC	CASSRTPTATNYGYTF
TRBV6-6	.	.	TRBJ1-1	TGTGCCAGCAAACCTGCCGCGACAGTTGGGTTTGAAGCTTTCTTT	CASKPAATVGFEAFF
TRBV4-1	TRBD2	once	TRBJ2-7	TGCGCCAGCAGCCAAGAGAAACTAGCGGGTACCTACGAGCAGTACTTC	CASSQEKLAGTYEQYF
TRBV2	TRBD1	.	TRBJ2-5	TGTGCCAGCAGCTATGGGACAGCGGCCGGTGGAGAGACCCAGTACTTC	CASSYGTAAGGETQYF
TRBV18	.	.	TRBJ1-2	TGTGCCAGCTCCCCGACGGCGGGGGGAGCCACCTTC	CASSPTAGGATF
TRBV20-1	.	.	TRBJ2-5	TGCAGTGGTCCCTTGCAAGAGACCCAGTACTTC	CSGPLQETQYF
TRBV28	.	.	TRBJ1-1	TGTGCCAGCAAAGACGGGGGAAGGACTGAAGCTTTCTTT	CASKDGGRTEAFF
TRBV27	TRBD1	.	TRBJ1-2	TGTGCCAGCAGCCCCGGGACAGGAGGTTCCAACTATGGCTACACCTTC	CASSPGTGGSNYGYTF
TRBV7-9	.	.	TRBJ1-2	TGTGCCAGCAGCTTTATCGGCTATGGCTACACCTTC	CASSFIGYGYTF
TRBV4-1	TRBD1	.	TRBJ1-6	TGCGCCAGCAGCCAAGAACTGGACAGGGGGAGACCCCTCCACTTT	CASSQELDRGRPLHF
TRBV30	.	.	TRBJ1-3	TGTGCCTGGAGTGCCCTAATATCGGACACCATATATTTT	CAWSALISDTIYF
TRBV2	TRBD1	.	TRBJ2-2	TGTGCCAGCAGTGGGACAGGGTGGACCGGGGAGCTGTTTTTT	CASSGTGWTGELFF
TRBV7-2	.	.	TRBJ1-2	TGTGCCAGCACCGGGAGGGAAAACTATGGCTACACCTTC	CASTGRENYGYTF
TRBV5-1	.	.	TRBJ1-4	TGCGCCAGCAGCTCGAAGCCTAGCGGAAAACTGTTTTTT	CASSSKPSGKLFF
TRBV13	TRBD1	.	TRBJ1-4	TGTGCCAGCAGCTTACGGACAGGGGGAGGAGAAAAACTGTTTTTT	CASSLRTGGGEKLFF
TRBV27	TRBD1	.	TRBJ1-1	TGTGCCAGTTCAGCTCCGGGACAGGGGAACACTGAAGCTTTCTTT	CASSAPGQGNTEAFF
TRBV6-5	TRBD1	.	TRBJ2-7	TGTGCCAGCAGTCCAACAGGGGGCGTCGCTTACGAGCAGTACTTC	CASSPTGGVAYEQYF
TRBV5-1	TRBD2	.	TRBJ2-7	TGCGCCAGCAGCTTGGTGACTAGCTCTGTCCACGAGCAGTACTTC	CASSLVTSSVHEQYF
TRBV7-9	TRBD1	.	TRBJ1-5	TGTGCCAGCAGCCAGGGGGTCCAGCCCCAGCATTTT	CASSQGVQPQHF
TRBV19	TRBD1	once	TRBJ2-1	TGTGCCAGTAGTTTCCAAGGACAGGTTAAGAACAATGAGCAGTTCTTC	CASSFQGQVKNNEQFF
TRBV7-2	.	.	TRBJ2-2	TGTGCCAGCAGCAAAGACACATTCACCGGGGAGCTGTTTTTT	CASSKDTFTGELFF